This section outlines one TCR beta chain sequence together with its context. Its antigen remains unidentified. Samples were taken several times over chemoradiotherapy. The data were obtained in a study of chemoradiotherapy in HPV16-positive cancers. Findings and limits, study-wide: During treatment, candidate HPV-specific clones and E7-related motifs expanded in tumor.

Germline-derived CDR1 and CDR2 are SGHDT and YYEEEE. The ends were cut back, 3 bases at V and 7 bases at J, with 14 bases in the middle. The length of the CDR3 is 14 residues. Produced via immunoSEQ multiplex PCR; TCRdb's table is partial and in-frame only. Seen here are about 53,000 clones, roughly nine tenths observed once, and the top ten hold 2.5% to 4%. The chain couples TRBV5-6 to TRBJ2-1; a possible D gene is TRBD2 (5 bases). This sequence was found in a human donor with HPV-associated anogenital cancer. Sample: blood, taken from a patient who underwent chemoradiotherapy. The CDR3 reads CASSYGGSGNEQFF. The CDR3 DNA follows: TGTGCCAGCAGCTATGGAGGTTCGGGGAATGAGCAGTTCTTC.